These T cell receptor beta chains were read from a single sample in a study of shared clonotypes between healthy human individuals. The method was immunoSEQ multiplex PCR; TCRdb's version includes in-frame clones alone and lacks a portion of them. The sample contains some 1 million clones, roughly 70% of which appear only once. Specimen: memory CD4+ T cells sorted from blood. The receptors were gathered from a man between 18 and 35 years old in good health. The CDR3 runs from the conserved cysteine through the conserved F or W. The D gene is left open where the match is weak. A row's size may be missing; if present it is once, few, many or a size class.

CASSTNSGSGETQYF TGCGCCAGCAGCACAAATAGCGGGAGTGGGGAGACCCAGTACTTC TRBD2 TRBV5-1 NA TRBJ2-5
CSVLLGQGEGWETQYF TGCAGCGTCCTACTCGGACAGGGCGAAGGGTGGGAGACCCAGTACTTC TRBD1 TRBV29-1 NA TRBJ2-5
CASSPPGNSWSNTEAFF TGTGCCAGCTCACCACCCGGGAATTCTTGGTCGAACACTGAAGCTTTCTTT NA TRBV18 NA TRBJ1-1
CAISGLGLGRAGELFF TGTGCCATCAGTGGATTGGGATTGGGGAGGGCCGGGGAGCTGTTTTTT TRBD2 TRBV10-3 NA TRBJ2-2
CASSFTGLIRGYTF TGTGCCAGCAGCTTCACAGGTCTTATACGTGGCTACACCTTC NA TRBV7-9 NA TRBJ1-2
CASSEGRLSYNEQFF TGCGCCAGCAGTGAAGGGCGCCTCTCCTACAATGAGCAGTTCTTC NA TRBV5-1 once TRBJ2-1
CASRTGGIYEQYF TGTGCCAGCCGGACAGGGGGAATTTACGAGCAGTACTTC TRBD1 TRBV6-6 NA TRBJ2-7
CASSRLAGEREQYF TGTGCCAGCAGTCGGTTAGCGGGAGAGCGCGAGCAGTACTTC TRBD2 TRBV6-6 few TRBJ2-7
CASRPKGIAGGIEQFF TGTGCCAGCAGGCCCAAGGGGATAGCGGGGGGGATTGAGCAGTTCTTC TRBD2 TRBV7-9 few TRBJ2-1
CASRYTGGGTDTQYF TGCGCCAGCAGATACACAGGGGGCGGGACAGATACGCAGTATTTT TRBD1 TRBV5-1 NA TRBJ2-3
CASSPVRQDNSPLHF TGTGCCAGCTCACCCGTAAGACAGGATAATTCACCCCTCCACTTT NA TRBV18 NA TRBJ1-6
CASSPKQAIGTAQYF TGTGCCAGCAGCCCCAAACAAGCTATAGGGACGGCGCAGTATTTT NA TRBV2 NA TRBJ2-3
CAAPAYPYGYTF TGTGCCGCTCCGGCTTACCCCTATGGCTACACCTTC NA TRBV2 NA TRBJ1-2
CASSQSASGESTDTQYF TGCGCCAGCAGCCAGTCAGCTAGCGGGGAGAGCACAGATACGCAGTATTTT TRBD2 TRBV4-3 NA TRBJ2-3
CATSREQGSFNEQFF TGTGCCACCAGCAGAGAGCAGGGGTCGTTCAATGAGCAGTTCTTC NA TRBV15 NA TRBJ2-1
CAWSRTQYTEAFF TGTGCCTGGAGTCGCACACAATACACTGAAGCTTTCTTT NA TRBV30 NA TRBJ1-1
CASSKVFSRAYHETQYF TGTGCCAGCAGCAAAGTTTTCTCTCGGGCATACCACGAGACCCAGTACTTC NA TRBV21-1 NA TRBJ2-5
CASSLEGNANEQYF TGCGCCAGCAGCTTGGAGGGAAACGCCAACGAGCAGTACTTC NA TRBV5-1 NA TRBJ2-7
CSVEGDREAGANVLTF TGCAGCGTTGAGGGGGACAGGGAAGCCGGGGCCAACGTCCTGACTTTC TRBD1 TRBV29-1 NA TRBJ2-6
CASSAGRSSYEQYF TGTGCCAGTAGTGCAGGGAGGAGCTCCTACGAGCAGTACTTC NA TRBV19 once TRBJ2-7
CASSPLLPYRGQPNEQYF TGTGCCAGCTCACCGCTATTGCCCTATAGGGGACAACCAAATGAGCAGTACTTC NA TRBV18 NA TRBJ2-7
CAWSAWNQPQHF TGTGCCTGGAGTGCCTGGAATCAGCCCCAGCATTTT NA TRBV30 once TRBJ1-5
CASSQGALTEAFF TGTGCCAGCTCACAGGGTGCTTTGACTGAAGCTTTCTTT NA TRBV18 NA TRBJ1-1
CASSETHLSNQPQHF TGTGCCAGCAGTGAGACCCATCTTAGCAATCAGCCCCAGCATTTT NA TRBV6-1 NA TRBJ1-5
CAISESGQVDGYTF TGTGCCATCAGTGAGTCTGGCCAGGTCGATGGCTACACCTTC NA TRBV10-3 NA TRBJ1-2
CASSMGHPTEGYTF TGCGCCAGCAGCATGGGACATCCTACAGAGGGCTACACCTTC NA TRBV5-1 few TRBJ1-2
CASSFAPTGELFF TGTGCCAGCAGCTTCGCCCCCACCGGGGAGCTGTTTTTT NA TRBV7-2 NA TRBJ2-2
CASSLSGGPETGELFF TGCGCCAGCAGCTTGTCGGGAGGGCCAGAAACCGGGGAGCTGTTTTTT TRBD2 TRBV5-1 NA TRBJ2-2
CASSYPDRVYEQYF TGTGCCAGCAGTTACCCGGACAGGGTCTACGAGCAGTACTTC TRBD1 TRBV6-5 NA TRBJ2-7
CASIAGGSEQYF TGTGCCAGCATAGCGGGGGGGAGTGAGCAGTACTTC TRBD2 TRBV2 NA TRBJ2-7
CASSLGRGLNSPLHF TGTGCCAGCAGCTTAGGAAGGGGGCTTAATTCACCCCTCCACTTT TRBD1 TRBV7-9 NA TRBJ1-6
CASSDPGQGRTMGGYTF TGCGCCAGCAGTGACCCGGGACAGGGGCGGACCATGGGGGGCTACACCTTC TRBD1 TRBV10-2 NA TRBJ1-2
CAIRAGAGVTDEQFF TGTGCCATCAGGGCAGGAGCGGGAGTTACCGATGAGCAGTTCTTC TRBD2 TRBV10-3 once TRBJ2-1
CASSQGVGAGANVLTF TGTGCCAGCAGCCAAGGGGTAGGGGCTGGGGCCAACGTCCTGACTTTC NA TRBV7-3 few TRBJ2-6
CASSYTAFSGNTIYF TGTGCCAGCAGTTACACAGCTTTCTCTGGAAACACCATATATTTT NA TRBV6-5 NA TRBJ1-3
CSVQGSANTEAFF TGCAGCGTTCAGGGGTCGGCGAACACTGAAGCTTTCTTT NA TRBV29-1 NA TRBJ1-1
CASSQDLSRYEQYF TGCGCCAGCAGCCAAGACCTCTCTAGGTACGAGCAGTACTTC NA TRBV4-3 NA TRBJ2-7
CASSLERGQLQETQYF TGTGCCAGCAGCTTAGAGCGGGGGCAGTTACAAGAGACCCAGTACTTC NA TRBV11-2 NA TRBJ2-5
CSVVLDANVLTF TGCAGCGTTGTACTGGATGCCAACGTCCTGACTTTC NA TRBV29-1 NA TRBJ2-6
CASRRDLQETQYF TGCGCCAGCAGAAGGGATCTCCAAGAGACCCAGTACTTC NA TRBV5-1 NA TRBJ2-5
CASSDRARGGFHF TGTGCCAGCAGTGATCGTGCCAGGGGGGGCTTCCACTTT TRBD1 TRBV2 NA TRBJ1-6
CASSERGTNQPQHF TGTGCCAGCAGTGAAAGGGGAACCAATCAGCCCCAGCATTTT NA TRBV6-1 NA TRBJ1-5
CAKGTEAFF TGTGCCAAGGGAACTGAAGCTTTCTTT NA TRBV9 NA TRBJ1-1
CASGGGGNQPQHF TGTGCCTCAGGGGGCGGAGGCAATCAGCCCCAGCATTTT TRBD1 TRBV30 NA TRBJ1-5
CASSPINRGLDTEAFF TGTGCCAGCAGCCCCATAAACAGGGGGCTCGACACTGAAGCTTTCTTT TRBD1 TRBV7-9 NA TRBJ1-1
CASKQVGTAPGAFF TGTGCCAGCAAACAAGTCGGGACTGCGCCGGGAGCATTTTTT NA TRBV2 NA TRBJ1-4
CASSEETGGPYEQYF TGTGCCAGCAGTGAAGAGACAGGGGGTCCCTACGAGCAGTACTTC TRBD1 TRBV2 NA TRBJ2-7
CASSADRTRTDTQYF TGTGCCAGCAGCGCGGACAGGACCAGAACAGATACGCAGTATTTT TRBD1 TRBV2 NA TRBJ2-3
CASSAGTANTGELFF TGCGCCAGCAGTGCTGGGACAGCCAACACCGGGGAGCTGTTTTTT TRBD1 TRBV10-1 NA TRBJ2-2
CASSEGQGLAEAFF TGTGCCAGTAGTGAAGGACAGGGGCTCGCTGAAGCTTTCTTT TRBD1 TRBV19 NA TRBJ1-1
CASSAEWDQPQHF TGTGCCAGCAGTGCCGAATGGGATCAGCCCCAGCATTTT NA TRBV6-1 NA TRBJ1-5